What follows describes a single T cell receptor (beta chain). Its antigen is undetermined. The CDR3 length is 15 residues. Germline V lookup: CDR1 MGHRA, CDR2 YSYEKL. V lost 0 bases and J lost 0, with 9 bases in between. This sample stems from a study of shared clonotypes between healthy human individuals. Study-level findings and limits: A handful of donors held about 5.1% of naive CD4 clonotypes in common. When compared with the clonotypes that were shared by all four sorted-subset donors, the non-shared clonotypes turned out to have lower generation probabilities.

None of the donors, who were healthy HIV-negative adults, had recently had acute infections or vaccinations. The protocol was immunoSEQ multiplex PCR, while the TCRdb copy is restricted to in-frame clones and leaves out a portion. The sample consists of a few million clones, approximately 90% of them appearing once. This sequence originates from a young man in good health. Some clones in this sample may be carry-over from other donors' samples. The rearrangement uses TRBV4-1 and TRBJ2-7, with D unresolved. Sequenced input: naive CD4+ T cells from PBMCs. As to subset: CD45RA+ positively selected. CDR3 nucleotide sequence: TGCGCCAGCAGCCAAGAAGACACTTACTCCTACGAGCAGTACTTC. Its protein product is CASSQEDTYSYEQYF.